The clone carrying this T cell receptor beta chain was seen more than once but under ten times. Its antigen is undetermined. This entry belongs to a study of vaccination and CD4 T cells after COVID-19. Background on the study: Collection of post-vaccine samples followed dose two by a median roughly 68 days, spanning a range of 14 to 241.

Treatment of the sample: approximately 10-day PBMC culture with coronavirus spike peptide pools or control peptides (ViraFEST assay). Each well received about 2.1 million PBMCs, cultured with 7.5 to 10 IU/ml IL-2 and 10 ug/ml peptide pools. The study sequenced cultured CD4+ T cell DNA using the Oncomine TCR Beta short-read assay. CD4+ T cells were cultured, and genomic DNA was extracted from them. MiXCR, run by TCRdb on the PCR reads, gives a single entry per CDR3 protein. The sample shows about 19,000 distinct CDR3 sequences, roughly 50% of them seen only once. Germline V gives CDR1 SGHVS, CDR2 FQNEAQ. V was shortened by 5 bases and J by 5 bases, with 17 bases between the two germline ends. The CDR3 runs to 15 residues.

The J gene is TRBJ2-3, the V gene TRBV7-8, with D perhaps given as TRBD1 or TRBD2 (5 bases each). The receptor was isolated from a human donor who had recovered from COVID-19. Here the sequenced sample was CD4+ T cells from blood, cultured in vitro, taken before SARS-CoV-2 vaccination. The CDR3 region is CASSLGTLRGDTQYF. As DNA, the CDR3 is TGTGCCAGCAGCCTCGGGACCCTACGGGGAGATACGCAGTATTTT.